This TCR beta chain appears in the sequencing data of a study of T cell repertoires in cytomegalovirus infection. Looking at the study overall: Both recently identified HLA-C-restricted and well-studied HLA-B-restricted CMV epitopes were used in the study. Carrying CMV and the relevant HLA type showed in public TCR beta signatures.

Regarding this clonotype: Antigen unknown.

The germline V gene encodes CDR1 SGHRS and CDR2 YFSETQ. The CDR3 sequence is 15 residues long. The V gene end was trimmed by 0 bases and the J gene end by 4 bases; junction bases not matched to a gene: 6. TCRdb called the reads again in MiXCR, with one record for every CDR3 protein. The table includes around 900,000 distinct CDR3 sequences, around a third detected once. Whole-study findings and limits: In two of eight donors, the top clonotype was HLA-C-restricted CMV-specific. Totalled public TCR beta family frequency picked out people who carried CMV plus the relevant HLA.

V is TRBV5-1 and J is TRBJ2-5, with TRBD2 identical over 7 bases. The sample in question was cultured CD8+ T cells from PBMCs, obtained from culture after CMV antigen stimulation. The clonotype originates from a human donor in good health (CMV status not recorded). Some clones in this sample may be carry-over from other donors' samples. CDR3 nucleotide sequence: TGCGCCAGCAGCTTGGAAAGATCTAGCGGAGAGACCCAGTACTTC. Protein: CASSLERSSGETQYF.